This T cell receptor beta chain was captured in a study of blood T cell repertoires in COVID-19. Study overall: From T cells, B-cell-depleted T cells, or PBMCs came the material, which was cDNA or gDNA.

CDR3 length: 11 residues. Repertoires were generated with immunoSEQ multiplex PCR, while TCRdb's copy carries only in-frame clones and drops some. This sample has fewer than 250,000 clones, with 88% found just once. The sample comprised peripheral blood. The clonotype comes from a woman aged 60-70 years with acute or convalescent COVID-19. The chain is built from TRBV21-1 and TRBJ1-2. TRBV21-1 constitutes a pseudogene. In DNA form, the CDR3 reads TGTGCCAGCAGCAGGCGGCCCTCACCGCTATTC. This codes for CASSRRPSPLF.